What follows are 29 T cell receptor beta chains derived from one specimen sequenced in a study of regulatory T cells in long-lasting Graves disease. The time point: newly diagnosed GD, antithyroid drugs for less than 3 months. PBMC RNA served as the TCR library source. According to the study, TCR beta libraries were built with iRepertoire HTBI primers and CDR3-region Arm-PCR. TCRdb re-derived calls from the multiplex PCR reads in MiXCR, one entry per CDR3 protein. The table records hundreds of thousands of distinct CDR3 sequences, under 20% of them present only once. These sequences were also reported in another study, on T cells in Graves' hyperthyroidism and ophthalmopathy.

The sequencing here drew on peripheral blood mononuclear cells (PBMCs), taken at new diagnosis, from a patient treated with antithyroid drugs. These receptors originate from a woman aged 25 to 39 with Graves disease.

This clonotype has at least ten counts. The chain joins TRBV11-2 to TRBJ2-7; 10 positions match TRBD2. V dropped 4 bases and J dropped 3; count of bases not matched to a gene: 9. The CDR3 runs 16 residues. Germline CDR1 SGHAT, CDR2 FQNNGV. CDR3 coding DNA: TGTGCCAGCAGCTCACGGACTAGCGGAGACCTCTACGAGCAGTACTTC. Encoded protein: CASSSRTSGDLYEQYF.

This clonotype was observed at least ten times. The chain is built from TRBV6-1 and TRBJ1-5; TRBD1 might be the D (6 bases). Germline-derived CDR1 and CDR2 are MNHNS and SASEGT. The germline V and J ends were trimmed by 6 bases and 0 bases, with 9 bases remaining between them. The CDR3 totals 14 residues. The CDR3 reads CASSPDSSNQPQHF. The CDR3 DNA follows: TGTGCCAGCAGCCCGGACAGTAGCAATCAGCCCCAGCATTTT.

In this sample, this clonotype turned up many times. Here the CDR3 reads CASSSFDSYGYTF. The CDR3 coding sequence is TGTGCCAGCAGTTCATTCGACAGCTATGGCTACACCTTC. V is TRBV28 and J is TRBJ1-2; tentatively, D is TRBD1 (5 bases). V shed 4 bases and J shed 4 bases, with 10 bases lying between them. Germline V gene data show CDR1 as MDHEN and CDR2 as SYDVKM. The length of the CDR3 is 13 residues.

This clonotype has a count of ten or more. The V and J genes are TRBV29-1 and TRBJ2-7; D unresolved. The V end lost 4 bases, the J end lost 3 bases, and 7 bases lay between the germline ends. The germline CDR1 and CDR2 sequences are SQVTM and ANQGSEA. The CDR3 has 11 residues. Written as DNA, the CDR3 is TGCAGCGTTGGGGCAGTCTACGAGCAGTACTTC. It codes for CSVGAVYEQYF.

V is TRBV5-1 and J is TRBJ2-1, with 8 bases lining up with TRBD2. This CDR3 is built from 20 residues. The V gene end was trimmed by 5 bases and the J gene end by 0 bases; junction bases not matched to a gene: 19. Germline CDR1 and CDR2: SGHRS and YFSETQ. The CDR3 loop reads CASSGTFGTRGESSYNEQFF. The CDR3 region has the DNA TGCGCCAGCAGTGGTACGTTTGGGACTAGGGGTGAGAGCTCCTACAATGAGCAGTTCTTC.

The CDR3 region is CASKGTATQRFSQPQHF. The CDR3 DNA reads as TGTGCCAGCAAAGGGACAGCCACGCAGCGGTTTTCTCAGCCCCAGCATTTT. This chain joins TRBV27 and TRBJ1-5; 7 bases are shared with TRBD1. Per the germline V gene, CDR1 is MNHEY and CDR2 is SMNVEV (reference sequence). The CDR3 is made up of 17 amino acids. Trimming cost V 7 bases and J 6 bases; bases outside gene matches: 18.

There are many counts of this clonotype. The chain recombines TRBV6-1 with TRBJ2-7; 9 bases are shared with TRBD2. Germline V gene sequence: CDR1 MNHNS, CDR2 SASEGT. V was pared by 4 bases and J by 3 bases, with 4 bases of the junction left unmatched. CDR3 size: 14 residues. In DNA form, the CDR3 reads TGTGCCAGCAGTGTCCTAGCGGGAATCTACGAGCAGTACTTC. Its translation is CASSVLAGIYEQYF.

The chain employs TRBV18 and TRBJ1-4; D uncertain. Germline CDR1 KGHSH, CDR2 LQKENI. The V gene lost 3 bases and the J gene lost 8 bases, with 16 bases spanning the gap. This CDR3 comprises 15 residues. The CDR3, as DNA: TGTGCCAGCTCACCCTCCGATGGCAGCTGGGAAAAACTGTTTTTT. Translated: CASSPSDGSWEKLFF.

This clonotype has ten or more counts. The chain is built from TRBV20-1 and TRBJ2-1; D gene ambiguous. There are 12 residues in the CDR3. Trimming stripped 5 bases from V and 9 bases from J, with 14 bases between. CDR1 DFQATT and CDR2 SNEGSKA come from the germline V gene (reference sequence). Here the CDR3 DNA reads TGCAGTGCTGCGATAAACTGGGGTGAGCAGTTCTTC. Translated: CSAAINWGEQFF.

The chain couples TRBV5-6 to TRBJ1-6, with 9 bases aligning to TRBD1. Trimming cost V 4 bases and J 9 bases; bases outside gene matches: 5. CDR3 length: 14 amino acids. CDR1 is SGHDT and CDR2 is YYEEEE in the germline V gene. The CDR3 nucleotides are TGTGCCAGCAGCCCTGGGGACAGGGTTTCACCCCTCCACTTT. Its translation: CASSPGDRVSPLHF.

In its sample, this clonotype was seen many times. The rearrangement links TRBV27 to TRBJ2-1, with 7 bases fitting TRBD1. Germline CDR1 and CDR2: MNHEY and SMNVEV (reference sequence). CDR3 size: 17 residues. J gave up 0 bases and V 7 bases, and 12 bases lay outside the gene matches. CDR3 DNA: TGTGCCAGCAACCCGGGACAGACCCGAAGCTCCTACAATGAGCAGTTCTTC. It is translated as CASNPGQTRSSYNEQFF.

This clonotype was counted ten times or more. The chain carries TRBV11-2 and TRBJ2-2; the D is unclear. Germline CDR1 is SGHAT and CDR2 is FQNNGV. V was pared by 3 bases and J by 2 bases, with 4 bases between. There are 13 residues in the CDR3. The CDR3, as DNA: TGTGCCAGCAGCTTCTTCAACACCGGGGAGCTGTTTTTT. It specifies CASSFFNTGELFF.

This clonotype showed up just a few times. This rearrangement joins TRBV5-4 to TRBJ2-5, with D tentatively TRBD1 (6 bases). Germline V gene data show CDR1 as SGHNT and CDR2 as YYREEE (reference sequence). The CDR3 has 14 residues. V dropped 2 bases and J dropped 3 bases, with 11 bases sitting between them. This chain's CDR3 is CASSFRTEKETQYF. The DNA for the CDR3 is TGTGCCAGCAGCTTCAGGACAGAGAAAGAGACCCAGTACTTC.

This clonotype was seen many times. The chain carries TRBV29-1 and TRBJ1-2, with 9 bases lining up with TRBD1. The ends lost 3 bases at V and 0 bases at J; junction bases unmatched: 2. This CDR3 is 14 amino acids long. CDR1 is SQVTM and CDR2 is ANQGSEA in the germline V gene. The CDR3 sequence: CSVERDRANYGYTF. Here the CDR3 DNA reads TGCAGCGTTGAGCGGGACAGGGCTAACTATGGCTACACCTTC. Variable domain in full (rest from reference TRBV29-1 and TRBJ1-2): SAVISQKPSRDICQRGTSLTIQCQVDSQVTMMFWYRQQPGQSLTLIATANQGSEATYESGFVIDKFPISRPNLTFSTLTVSNMSPEDSSIYLCSVERDRANYGYTFGSGTRLTVV.

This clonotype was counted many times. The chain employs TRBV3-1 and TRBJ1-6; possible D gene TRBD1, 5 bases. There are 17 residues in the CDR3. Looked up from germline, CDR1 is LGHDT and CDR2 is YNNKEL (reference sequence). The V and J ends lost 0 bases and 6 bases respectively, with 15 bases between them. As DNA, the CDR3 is TGTGCCAGCAGCCAAGATCGAGGTGGGGACCTTAATTCACCCCTCCACTTT. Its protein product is CASSQDRGGDLNSPLHF. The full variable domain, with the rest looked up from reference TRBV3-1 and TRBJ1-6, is DTAVSQTPKYLVTQMGNDKSIKCEQNLGHDTMYWYKQDSKKFLKIMFSYNNKELIINETVPNRFSPKSPDKAHLNLHINSLELGDSAVYFCASSQDRGGDLNSPLHFGNGTRLTVT.

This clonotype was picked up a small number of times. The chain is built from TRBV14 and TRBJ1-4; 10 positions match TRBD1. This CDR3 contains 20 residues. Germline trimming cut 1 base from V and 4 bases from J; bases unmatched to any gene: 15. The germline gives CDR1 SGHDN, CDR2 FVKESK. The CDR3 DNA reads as TGTGCCAGCAGCCAAGGCCAGCGACGGACAGGGGGATTCGTTAATGAAAAACTGTTTTTT. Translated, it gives CASSQGQRRTGGFVNEKLFF.

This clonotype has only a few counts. CDR3 nucleotide sequence: TGCGCCAGCAGCTCCGTGACTAGCTACGAGCAGTACTTC. Its translation is CASSSVTSYEQYF. The chain combines TRBV5-1 with TRBJ2-7, with a tentative D call TRBD2 (6 bases). V dropped 3 bases and J dropped 3 bases, with 10 bases sitting between them. This CDR3 contains 13 residues. Germline V gene data show CDR1 as SGHRS and CDR2 as YFSETQ. Drawing the rest from reference TRBV5-1 and TRBJ2-7, the complete variable domain is KAGVTQTPRYLIKTRGQQVTLSCSPISGHRSVSWYQQTPGQGLQFLFEYFSETQRNKGNFPGRFSGRQFSNSRSEMNVSTLELGDSALYLCASSSVTSYEQYFGPGTRLTVT.

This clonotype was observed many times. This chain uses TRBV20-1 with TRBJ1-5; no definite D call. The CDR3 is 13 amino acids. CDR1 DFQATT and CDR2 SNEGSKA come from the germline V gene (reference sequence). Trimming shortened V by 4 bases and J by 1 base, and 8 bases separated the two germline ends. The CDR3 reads CSAMGSSNQPQHF. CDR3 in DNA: TGCAGTGCTATGGGAAGCAGCAATCAGCCCCAGCATTTT.

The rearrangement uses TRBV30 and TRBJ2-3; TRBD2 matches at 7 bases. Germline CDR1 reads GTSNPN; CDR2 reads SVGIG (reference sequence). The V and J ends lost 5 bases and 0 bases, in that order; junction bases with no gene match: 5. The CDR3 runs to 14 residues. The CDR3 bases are TGTGCCTGGGGGCCGGGACTAAGCACAGATACGCAGTATTTT. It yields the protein CAWGPGLSTDTQYF.

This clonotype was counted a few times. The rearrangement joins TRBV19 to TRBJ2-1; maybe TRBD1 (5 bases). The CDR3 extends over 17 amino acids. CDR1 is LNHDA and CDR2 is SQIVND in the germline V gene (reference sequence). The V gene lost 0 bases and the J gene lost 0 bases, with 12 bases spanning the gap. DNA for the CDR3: TGTGCCAGTAGTATAGACGGCAGGGCAAGCTCCTACAATGAGCAGTTCTTC. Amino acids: CASSIDGRASSYNEQFF.

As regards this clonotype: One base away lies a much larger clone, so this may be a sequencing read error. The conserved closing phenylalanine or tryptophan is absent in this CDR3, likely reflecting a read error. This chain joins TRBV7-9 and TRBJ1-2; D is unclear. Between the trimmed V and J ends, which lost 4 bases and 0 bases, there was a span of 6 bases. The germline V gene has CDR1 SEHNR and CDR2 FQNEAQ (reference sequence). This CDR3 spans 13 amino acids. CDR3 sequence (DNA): TGTGCCAGCAGCTCAACAGCTAACTATGGCTACACCTCC. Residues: CASSSTANYGYTS.

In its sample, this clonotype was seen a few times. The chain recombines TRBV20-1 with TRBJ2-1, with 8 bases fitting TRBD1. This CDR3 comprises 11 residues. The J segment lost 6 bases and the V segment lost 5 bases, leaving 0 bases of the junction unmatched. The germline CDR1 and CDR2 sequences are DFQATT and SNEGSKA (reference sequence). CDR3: CSAGQGNEQFF. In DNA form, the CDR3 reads TGCAGTGCTGGACAGGGCAATGAGCAGTTCTTC.

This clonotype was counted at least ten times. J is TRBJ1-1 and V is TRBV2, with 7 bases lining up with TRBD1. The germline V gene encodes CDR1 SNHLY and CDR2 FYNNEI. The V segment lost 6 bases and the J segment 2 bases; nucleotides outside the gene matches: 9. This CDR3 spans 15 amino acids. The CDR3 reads CASRDQGTANTEAFF. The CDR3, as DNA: TGTGCCAGCAGGGACCAAGGGACAGCTAACACTGAAGCTTTCTTT.

The CDR3 loop reads CASSHRDRAWNTEAFF. The CDR3 nucleotides read TGTGCCAGCAGCCACCGGGACAGGGCGTGGAACACTGAAGCTTTCTTT. The rearrangement links TRBV11-2 to TRBJ1-1; 9 bases align to TRBD1. The germline V gene encodes CDR1 SGHAT and CDR2 FQNNGV. V lost 5 bases and J lost 1; bases outside the gene matches: 8. This CDR3 is built from 16 residues.

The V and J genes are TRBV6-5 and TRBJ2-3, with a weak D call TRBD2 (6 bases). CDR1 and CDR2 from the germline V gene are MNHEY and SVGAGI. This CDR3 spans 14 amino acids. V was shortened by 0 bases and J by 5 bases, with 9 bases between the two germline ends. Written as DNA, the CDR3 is TGTGCCAGCAGTTACTCTACCGGGAGAGATACGCAGTATTTT. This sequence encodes CASSYSTGRDTQYF.

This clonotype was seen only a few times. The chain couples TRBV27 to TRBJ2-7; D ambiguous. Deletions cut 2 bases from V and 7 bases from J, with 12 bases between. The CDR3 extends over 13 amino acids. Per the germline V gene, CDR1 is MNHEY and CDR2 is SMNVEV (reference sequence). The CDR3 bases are TGTGCCAGCAGTTTAGCCCCGGCCAGGGAGCAGTACTTC. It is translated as CASSLAPAREQYF.

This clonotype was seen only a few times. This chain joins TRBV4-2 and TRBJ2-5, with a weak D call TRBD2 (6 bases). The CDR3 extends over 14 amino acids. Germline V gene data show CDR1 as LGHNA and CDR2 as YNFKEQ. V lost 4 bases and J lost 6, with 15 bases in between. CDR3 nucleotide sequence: TGTGCCAGCAGCCCTACTAGCCCCCCGAAGACCCAGTACTTC. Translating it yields CASSPTSPPKTQYF.

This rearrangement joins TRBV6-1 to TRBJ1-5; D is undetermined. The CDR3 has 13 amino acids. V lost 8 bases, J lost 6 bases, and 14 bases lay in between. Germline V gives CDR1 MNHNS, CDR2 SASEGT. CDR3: CASRRVGGQPQHF. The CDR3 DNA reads TGTGCCAGCCGTCGAGTCGGAGGTCAGCCCCAGCATTTT.

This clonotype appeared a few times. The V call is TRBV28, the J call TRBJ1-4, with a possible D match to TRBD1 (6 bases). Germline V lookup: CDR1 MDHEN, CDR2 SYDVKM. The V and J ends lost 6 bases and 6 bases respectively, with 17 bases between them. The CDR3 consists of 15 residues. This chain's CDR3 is CASSPGGGPDEKLFF. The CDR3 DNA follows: TGTGCCAGCAGCCCGGGCGGGGGGCCGGATGAAAAACTGTTTTTT.